Below, one TCR beta chain is given with its context. The antigen is undetermined. Only in-frame clones appear in the TCRdb table, and some are missing; sequencing was by immunoSEQ multiplex PCR. The data contain some 1.1 million clones, approximately 80% of them singletons. The V gene's germline CDR1 is MNHEY and CDR2 SVGAGI. Trimming shortened V by 2 bases and J by 2 bases, and 9 bases separated the two germline ends. This CDR3 spans 14 amino acids. The record originates from a study of shared clonotypes between healthy human individuals. Study-wide results and caveats: Memory subsets generally showed lower estimated richness than naive subsets. Sorted-subset sequencing, rarefaction showed, was incomplete despite large depth.

Donors included only healthy HIV-negative adults lacking recent acute infections or vaccinations. Both subsets, CD45RA+ naive and CD45RA-negative memory, were split from the CD4+ cells. Sequenced: memory CD4+ T cells from PBMCs. Subset given: CD45RA-negative fraction. This clonotype was sampled from a man younger than 30 in good health. Some clones in this sample may be carry-over from other donors' samples. The chain has TRBV6-5 and TRBJ1-2; D remains unclear. The CDR3 sequence is CASSYREVNYGYTF. The DNA of the CDR3 is TGTGCCAGCAGTTACCGGGAGGTAAACTATGGCTACACCTTC.